This TCR beta chain was found in a study of blood T cell repertoires in COVID-19. In the study overall: COVID-19 samples collected from the United States, Italy and Spain covered acute and convalescent phases. PBMCs, B-cell-depleted T cells, or T cells provided the cDNA or gDNA that made up the material.

Per the authors' pipeline: Using reference gene primer amplification, nucleated cell counts were estimated. Sequencing used immunoSEQ multiplex PCR; TCRdb keeps in-frame clones, though not all of them. The DNA was the basis for D and trimming; V, J and clone size are from that table. The table has about 200,000 clones, roughly 82% seen once. Sample: peripheral blood. The clonotype originates from a human donor in a cohort sampled during active COVID-19.

The CDR3 region is CASSPLGSGRGGEQFF. The CDR3, as DNA: TGTGCCAGCAGTCCCCTCGGGAGCGGGAGAGGGGGTGAGCAGTTCTTC. The J gene is TRBJ2-1, the V gene TRBV28; 8 bases align to TRBD2. J gave up 9 bases and V 5 bases, and 15 bases lay outside the gene matches. Germline CDR1 and CDR2: MDHEN and SYDVKM. CDR3 size: 16 residues.